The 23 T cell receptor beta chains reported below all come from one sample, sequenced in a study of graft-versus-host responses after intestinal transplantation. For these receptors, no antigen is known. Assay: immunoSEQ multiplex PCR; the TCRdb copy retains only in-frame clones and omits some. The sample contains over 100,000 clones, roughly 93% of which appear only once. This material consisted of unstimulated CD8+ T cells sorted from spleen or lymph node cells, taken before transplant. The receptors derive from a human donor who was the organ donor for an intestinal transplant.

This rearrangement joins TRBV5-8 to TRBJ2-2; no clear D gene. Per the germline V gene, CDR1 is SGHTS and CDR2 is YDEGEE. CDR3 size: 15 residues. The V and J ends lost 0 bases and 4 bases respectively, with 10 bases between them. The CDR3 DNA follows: TGTGCCAGCAGCTTGGCCACTCGCGGCACCGGGGAGCTGTTTTTT. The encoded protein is CASSLATRGTGELFF. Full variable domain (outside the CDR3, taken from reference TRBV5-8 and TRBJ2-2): EAGVTQSPTHLIKTRGQQATLRCSPISGHTSVYWYQQALGLGLQFLLWYDEGEERNRGNFPPRFSGRQFPNYSSELNVNALELEDSALYLCASSLATRGTGELFFGEGSRLTVL.

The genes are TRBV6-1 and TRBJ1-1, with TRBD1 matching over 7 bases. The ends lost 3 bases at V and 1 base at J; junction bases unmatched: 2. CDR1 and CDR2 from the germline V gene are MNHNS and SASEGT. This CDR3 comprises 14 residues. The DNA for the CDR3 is TGTGCCAGCAGTGACAGGGGGGGGAACACTGAAGCTTTCTTT. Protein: CASSDRGGNTEAFF.

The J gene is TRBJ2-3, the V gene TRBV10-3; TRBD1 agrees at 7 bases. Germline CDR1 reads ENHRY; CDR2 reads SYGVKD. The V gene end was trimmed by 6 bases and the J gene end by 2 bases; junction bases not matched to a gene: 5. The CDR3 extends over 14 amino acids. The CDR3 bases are TGTGCCATCAGCGAGGGGGCTCTCACAGATACGCAGTATTTT. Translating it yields CAISEGALTDTQYF.

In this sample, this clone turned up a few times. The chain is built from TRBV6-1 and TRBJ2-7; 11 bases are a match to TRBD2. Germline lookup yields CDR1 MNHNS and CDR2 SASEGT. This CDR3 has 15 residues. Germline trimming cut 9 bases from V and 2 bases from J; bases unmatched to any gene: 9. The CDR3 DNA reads TGTGCCAGTTGCTTACTAGCGGGGGATACCTACGAGCAGTACTTC. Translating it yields CASCLLAGDTYEQYF.

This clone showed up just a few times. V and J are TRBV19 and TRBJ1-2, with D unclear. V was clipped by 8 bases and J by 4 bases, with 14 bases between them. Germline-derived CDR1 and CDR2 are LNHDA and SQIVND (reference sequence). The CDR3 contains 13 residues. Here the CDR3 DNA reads TGTGCCAGTTGCCCCCTTCTGGGCTATGGCTACACCTTC. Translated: CASCPLLGYGYTF.

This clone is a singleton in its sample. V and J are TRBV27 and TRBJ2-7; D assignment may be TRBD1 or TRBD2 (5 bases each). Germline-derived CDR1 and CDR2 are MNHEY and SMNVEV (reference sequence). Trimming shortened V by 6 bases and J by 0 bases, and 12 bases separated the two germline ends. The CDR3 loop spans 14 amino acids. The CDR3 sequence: CASSTGTYSYEQYF. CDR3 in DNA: TGTGCCAGCAGCACCGGGACGTACTCCTACGAGCAGTACTTC.

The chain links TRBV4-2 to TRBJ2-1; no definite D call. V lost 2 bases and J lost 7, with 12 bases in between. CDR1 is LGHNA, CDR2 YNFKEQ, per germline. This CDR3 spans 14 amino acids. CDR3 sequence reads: CASSQITPLNEQFF. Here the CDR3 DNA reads TGTGCCAGCAGCCAAATAACTCCCTTGAATGAGCAGTTCTTC.

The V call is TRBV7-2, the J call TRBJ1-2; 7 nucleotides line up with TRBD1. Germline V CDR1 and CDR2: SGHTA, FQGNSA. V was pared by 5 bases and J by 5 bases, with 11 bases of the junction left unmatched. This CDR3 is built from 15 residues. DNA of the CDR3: TGTGCCAGCAGCGCCCCGGGACAGTCCCGTTATGGCTACACCTTC. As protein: CASSAPGQSRYGYTF.

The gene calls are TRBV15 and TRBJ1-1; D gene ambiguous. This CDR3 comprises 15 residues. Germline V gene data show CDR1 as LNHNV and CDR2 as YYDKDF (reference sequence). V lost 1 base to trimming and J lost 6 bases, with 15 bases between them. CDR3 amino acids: CATSRVRSLAAEAFF. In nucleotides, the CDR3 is TGTGCCACCAGCAGAGTGAGGAGTTTGGCGGCTGAAGCTTTCTTT. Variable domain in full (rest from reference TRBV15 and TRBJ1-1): DAMVIQNPRYQVTQFGKPVTLSCSQTLNHNVMYWYQQKSSQAPKLLFHYYDKDFNNEADTPDNFQSRRPNTSFCFLDIRSPGLGDTAMYLCATSRVRSLAAEAFFGQGTRLTVV.

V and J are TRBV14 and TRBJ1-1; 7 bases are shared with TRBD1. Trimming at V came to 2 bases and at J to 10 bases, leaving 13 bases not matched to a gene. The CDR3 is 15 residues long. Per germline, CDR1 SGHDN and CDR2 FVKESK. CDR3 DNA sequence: TGTGCCAGCAGCCAATCACAGGGGTATCAGGAGAGAGCTTTCTTT. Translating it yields CASSQSQGYQERAFF. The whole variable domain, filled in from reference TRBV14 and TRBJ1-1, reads EAGVTQFPSHSVIEKGQTVTLRCDPISGHDNLYWYRRVMGKEIKFLLHFVKESKQDESGMPNNRFLAERTGGTYSTLKVQPAELEDSGVYFCASSQSQGYQERAFFGQGTRLTVV.

This chain's CDR3 is CASSLSPGYEQYF. For the CDR3, the DNA is TGCGCCAGCAGCTTGAGTCCGGGGTACGAGCAGTACTTC. V usage is TRBV5-1 and J usage is TRBJ2-7, with D possibly TRBD2 on 5 matching bases. Germline CDR1 and CDR2: SGHRS and YFSETQ. The CDR3 is 13 residues long. V gave up 1 base and J gave up 4 bases, with 9 bases separating them.

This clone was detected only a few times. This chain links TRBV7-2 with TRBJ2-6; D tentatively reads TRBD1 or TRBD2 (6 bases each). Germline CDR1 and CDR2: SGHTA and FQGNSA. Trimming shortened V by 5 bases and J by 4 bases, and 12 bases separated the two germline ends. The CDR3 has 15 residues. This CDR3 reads CASSVEGGGANVLTF. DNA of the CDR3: TGTGCCAGCAGCGTTGAGGGGGGCGGGGCCAACGTCCTGACTTTC. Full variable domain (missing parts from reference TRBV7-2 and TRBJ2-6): GAGVSQSPSNKVTEKGKDVELRCDPISGHTALYWYRQSLGQGLEFLIYFQGNSAPDKSGLPSDRFSAERTGGSVSTLTIQRTQQEDSAVYLCASSVEGGGANVLTFGAGSRLTVL.

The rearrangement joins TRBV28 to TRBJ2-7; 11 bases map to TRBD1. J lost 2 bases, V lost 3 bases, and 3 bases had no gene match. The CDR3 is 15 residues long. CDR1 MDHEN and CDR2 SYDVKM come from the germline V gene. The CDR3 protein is CASSFGQGAPYEQYF. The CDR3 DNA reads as TGTGCCAGCAGTTTCGGACAGGGGGCGCCCTACGAGCAGTACTTC.

CDR3 sequence (DNA): TGCGCCAGCAGCCAAGATCGAAGCGGGAGTCAGGGGCAGTACTTC. This encodes CASSQDRSGSQGQYF. The V gene is TRBV4-3, the J gene TRBJ2-7; 8 bases align to TRBD2. The CDR3 has 15 residues. The germline V gene encodes CDR1 LGHNA and CDR2 YSLEER. V gave up 0 bases and J gave up 9 bases; unmatched junction bases: 10.

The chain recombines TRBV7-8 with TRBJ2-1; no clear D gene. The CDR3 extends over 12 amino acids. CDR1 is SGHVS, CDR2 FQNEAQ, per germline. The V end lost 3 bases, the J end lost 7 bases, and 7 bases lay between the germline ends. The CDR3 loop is CASSFGENEQFF. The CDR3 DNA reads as TGTGCCAGCAGCTTCGGAGAGAATGAGCAGTTCTTC. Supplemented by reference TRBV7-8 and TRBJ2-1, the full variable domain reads GAGVSQSPRYKVAKRGQDVALRCDPISGHVSLFWYQQALGQGPEFLTYFQNEAQLDKSGLPSDRFFAERPEGSVSTLKIQRTQQEDSAVYLCASSFGENEQFFGPGTRLTVL.

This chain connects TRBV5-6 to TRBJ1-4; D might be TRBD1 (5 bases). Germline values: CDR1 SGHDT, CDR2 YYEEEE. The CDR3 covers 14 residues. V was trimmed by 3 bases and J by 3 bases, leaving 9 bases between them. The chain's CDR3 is CASSSGRPNEKLFF. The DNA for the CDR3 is TGTGCCAGCAGCTCGGGACGGCCTAATGAAAAACTGTTTTTT.

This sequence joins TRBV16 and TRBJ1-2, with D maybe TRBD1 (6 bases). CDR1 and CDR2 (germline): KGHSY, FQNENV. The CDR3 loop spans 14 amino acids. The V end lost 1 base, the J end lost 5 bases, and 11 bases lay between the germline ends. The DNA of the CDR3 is TGTGCCAGCAGCCAATTCGACAGGTCGTATGGCTACACCTTC. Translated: CASSQFDRSYGYTF. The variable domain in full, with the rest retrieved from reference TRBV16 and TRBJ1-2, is GEEVAQTPKHLVRGEGQKAKLYCAPIKGHSYVFWYQQVLKNEFKFLISFQNENVFDETGMPKERFSAKCLPNSPCSLEIQATKLEDSAVYFCASSQFDRSYGYTFGSGTRLTVV.

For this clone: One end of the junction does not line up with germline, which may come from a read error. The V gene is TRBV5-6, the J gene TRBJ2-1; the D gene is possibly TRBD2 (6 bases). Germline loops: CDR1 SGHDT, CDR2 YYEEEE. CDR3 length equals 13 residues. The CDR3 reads CAGSPGGNHEQFF. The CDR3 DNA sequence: TGTGCCGGCAGCCCAGGAGGGAACCATGAGCAGTTCTTC.

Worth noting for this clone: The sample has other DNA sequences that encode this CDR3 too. The CDR3 bases are TGTGCCAGTAGTATGGGGACAGTCGAAGCTTTCTTT. It encodes CASSMGTVEAFF. The J gene is TRBJ1-1, the V gene TRBV19; the match to TRBD1 covers 7 bases. The CDR3 has 12 residues. The trim removed 3 bases at V and 8 bases at J, leaving 3 bases unmatched. Germline values: CDR1 LNHDA, CDR2 SQIVND (reference sequence).

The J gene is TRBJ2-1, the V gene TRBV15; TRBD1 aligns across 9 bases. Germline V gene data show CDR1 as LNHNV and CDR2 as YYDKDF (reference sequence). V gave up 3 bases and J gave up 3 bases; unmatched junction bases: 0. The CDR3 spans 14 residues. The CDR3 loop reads CATSRTGGYNEQFF. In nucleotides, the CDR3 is TGTGCCACCAGCAGGACAGGGGGCTACAATGAGCAGTTCTTC.

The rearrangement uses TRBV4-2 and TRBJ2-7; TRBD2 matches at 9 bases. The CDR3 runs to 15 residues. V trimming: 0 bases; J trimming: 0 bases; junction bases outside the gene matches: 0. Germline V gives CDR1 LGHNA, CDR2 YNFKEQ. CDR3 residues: CASSQETSGSYEQYF. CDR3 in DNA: TGTGCCAGCAGCCAAGAGACTAGCGGCTCCTACGAGCAGTACTTC.

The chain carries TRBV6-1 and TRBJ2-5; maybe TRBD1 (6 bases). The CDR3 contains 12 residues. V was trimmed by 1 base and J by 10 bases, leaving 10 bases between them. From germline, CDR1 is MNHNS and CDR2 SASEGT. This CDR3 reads CASSEGGQDQYF. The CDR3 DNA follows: TGTGCCAGCAGTGAAGGGGGGCAAGACCAGTACTTC.

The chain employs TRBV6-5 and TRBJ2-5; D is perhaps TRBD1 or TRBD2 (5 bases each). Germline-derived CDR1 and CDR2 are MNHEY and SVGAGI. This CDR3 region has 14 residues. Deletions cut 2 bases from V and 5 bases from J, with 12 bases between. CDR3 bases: TGTGCCAGCAGTTACGGGGCCGGGGTTGAGACCCAGTACTTC. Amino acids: CASSYGAGVETQYF.